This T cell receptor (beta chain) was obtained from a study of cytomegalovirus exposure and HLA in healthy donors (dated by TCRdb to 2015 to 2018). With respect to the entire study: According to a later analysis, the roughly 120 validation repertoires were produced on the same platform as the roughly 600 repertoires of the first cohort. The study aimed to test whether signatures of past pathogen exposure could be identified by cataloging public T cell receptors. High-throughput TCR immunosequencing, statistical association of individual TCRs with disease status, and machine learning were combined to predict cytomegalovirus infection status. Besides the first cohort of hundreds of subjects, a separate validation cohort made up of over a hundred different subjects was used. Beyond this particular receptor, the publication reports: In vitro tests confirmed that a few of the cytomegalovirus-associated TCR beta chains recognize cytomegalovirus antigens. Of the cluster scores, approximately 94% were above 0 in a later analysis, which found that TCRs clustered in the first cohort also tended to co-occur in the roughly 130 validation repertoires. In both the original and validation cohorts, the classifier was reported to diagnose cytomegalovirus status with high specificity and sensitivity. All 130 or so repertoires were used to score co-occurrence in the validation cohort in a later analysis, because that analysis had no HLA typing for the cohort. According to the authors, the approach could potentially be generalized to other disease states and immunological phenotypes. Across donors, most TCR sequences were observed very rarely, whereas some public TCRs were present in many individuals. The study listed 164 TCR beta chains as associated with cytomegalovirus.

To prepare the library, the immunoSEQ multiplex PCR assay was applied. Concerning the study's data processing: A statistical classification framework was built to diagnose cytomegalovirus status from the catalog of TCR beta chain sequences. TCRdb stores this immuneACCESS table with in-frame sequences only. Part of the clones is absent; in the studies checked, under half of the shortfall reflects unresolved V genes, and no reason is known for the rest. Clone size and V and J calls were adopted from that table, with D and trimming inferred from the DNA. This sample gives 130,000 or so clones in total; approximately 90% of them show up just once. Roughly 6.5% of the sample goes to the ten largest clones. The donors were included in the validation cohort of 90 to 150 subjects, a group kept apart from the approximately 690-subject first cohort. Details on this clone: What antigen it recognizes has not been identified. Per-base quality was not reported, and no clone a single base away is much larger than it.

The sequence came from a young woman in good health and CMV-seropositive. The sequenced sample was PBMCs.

The DNA sequence is TGTGCCAGCAGCCCCCGTGGGGGATCGGGGAGGAATAGAAATGAGCAGTTCTTC. This is translated as CASSPRGGSGRNRNEQFF. This receptor chain uses TRBV7-3 and TRBJ2-1, with TRBD2 as a weak D call on 6 bases. V gives up 5 bases and J gives up 7 bases, and the segment between their germline ends measures 27 bases. Sequences SGHTA (CDR1) and FQGTGA (CDR2) are obtained from the germline V gene. The CDR3 goes from the cysteine to the phenylalanine over 18 residues. Left in the record is the CDR3 DNA by itself, 54 bases read in frame from the first base.